Following are 9 T cell receptor beta chains from one sample sequenced in a study of blood T cell repertoires in COVID-19. Data came from immunoSEQ multiplex PCR; TCRdb stores just in-frame clones and leaves some out. The sample contains a few hundred thousand clones, roughly 87% of which appear only once. The sample consisted of peripheral blood. The receptors were gathered from a woman in her thirties or forties who had recovered from COVID-19.

This chain joins TRBV10-3 and TRBJ1-3; 8 bases match TRBD1. Trimming cost V 6 bases and J 0 bases; bases outside gene matches: 4. The CDR3 is made up of 15 amino acids. Germline V CDR1 and CDR2: ENHRY, SYGVKD. CDR3 region: CAIRPGQDSGNTIYF. The CDR3 DNA follows: TGTGCCATCAGACCGGGACAGGACTCTGGAAACACCATATATTTT.

In DNA, the CDR3 is TGTGCCTGGAGTATAGCCGGGGCTAACTATGGCTACACCTTC. Protein: CAWSIAGANYGYTF. The rearrangement uses TRBV30 and TRBJ1-2; D unresolved. V was pared by 2 bases and J by 0 bases, with 10 bases between. This CDR3 contains 14 residues. Germline lookup yields CDR1 GTSNPN and CDR2 SVGIG (reference sequence).

This rearrangement joins TRBV7-2 to TRBJ2-3, with 13 bases that match TRBD2. CDR1 SGHTA and CDR2 FQGNSA come from the germline V gene. This CDR3 contains 16 residues. V was pared by 4 bases and J by 5 bases, with 6 bases of the junction left unmatched. The CDR3 here is CASSSRLAGGLDTQYF. Here the CDR3 DNA reads TGTGCCAGCAGCTCGAGACTAGCGGGAGGACTAGATACGCAGTATTTT.

The chain carries TRBV6-2 or TRBV6-3 and TRBJ2-1, with D tentatively TRBD1 (6 bases). The CDR3 length is 15 residues. CDR1 MNHEY and CDR2 SVGEGT come from the germline V gene. V lost 3 bases, J lost 3 bases, and 12 bases lay in between. The CDR3 reads CASSYAWDNYNEQFF. The CDR3 region has the DNA TGTGCCAGCAGTTATGCGTGGGACAACTACAATGAGCAGTTCTTC.

The V gene is TRBV5-1, the J gene TRBJ2-1, with TRBD2 as a possible D gene (6 bases). Germline loops: CDR1 SGHRS, CDR2 YFSETQ. This CDR3 is 14 amino acids long. Trimming stripped 6 bases from V and 3 bases from J, with 13 bases between. CDR3 protein: CASNVAGGYNEQFF. CDR3 bases: TGCGCCAGCAACGTAGCCGGGGGCTACAATGAGCAGTTCTTC.

The chain is built from TRBV12-3 or TRBV12-4 and TRBJ2-1, with 8 nucleotides matching TRBD1. V was pared by 8 bases and J by 4 bases, with 4 bases of the junction left unmatched. This CDR3 has 13 residues. In DNA, the CDR3 is TGTGCCAGCGGTAGGGACAGGTACAATGAGCAGTTCTTC. It yields the protein CASGRDRYNEQFF.

The V gene is TRBV7-2, the J gene TRBJ2-7; the match to TRBD1 covers 7 bases. J lost 5 bases, V lost 0 bases, and 4 bases had no gene match. The CDR3 runs 14 residues. Germline CDR1 is SGHTA and CDR2 is FQGNSA. CDR3 nucleotides: TGTGCCAGCAGCTTAGCGACAGGGTATCACGAGCAGTACTTC. Translation gives CASSLATGYHEQYF. The whole variable domain, filled in from reference TRBV7-2 and TRBJ2-7, reads GAGVSQSPSNKVTEKGKDVELRCDPISGHTALYWYRQSLGQGLEFLIYFQGNSAPDKSGLPSDRFSAERTGGSVSTLTIQRTQQEDSAVYLCASSLATGYHEQYFGPGTRLTVT.

V and J are TRBV23-1 and TRBJ1-2; D is undetermined. Being an ORF, TRBV23-1 has a function that is uncertain. CDR3 size: 11 residues. The V end was cut by 3 bases, the J end by 6 bases, with 5 bases between. The CDR3 DNA reads as TGCGCCAGCAGTCACGGGGATGGCTACACCTTC. Encoded protein: CASSHGDGYTF.

This chain uses TRBV2 with TRBJ2-5, with D hard to call. CDR1 and CDR2 (germline): SNHLY, FYNNEI. V lost 6 bases to trimming and J lost 1 base, with 9 bases between them. There are 13 residues in the CDR3. CDR3 nucleotide sequence: TGTGCCAGCAGGAGGCAGACCCAAGAGACCCAGTACTTC. As protein: CASRRQTQETQYF.